One T cell receptor (beta chain) is described in this entry. This record comes from a study of blood T cell repertoires in COVID-19. In the study overall: COVID-19 samples collected from the United States, Italy and Spain covered acute and convalescent phases. The cDNA or gDNA used as material had been derived from T cells, B-cell-depleted T cells, or PBMCs.

Deletions cut 1 base from V and 2 bases from J, with 10 bases between. The CDR3 has 15 residues. The germline V gene has CDR1 SGHTA and CDR2 FQGNSA. Per the original data handling: The authors estimated nucleated cell counts from reference gene primer amplification. The assay was immunoSEQ multiplex PCR, and TCRdb's table has in-frame clones only and misses some. V and J calls and clone size follow that table, whereas D and trimming were derived from the DNA. The sample lists about 62,000 clones, about nine tenths occurring once. Sequenced material: peripheral blood. This chain joins TRBV7-2 and TRBJ2-3, with D possibly matching TRBD2 (6 bases). The source is a woman of 80 years or more with acute or convalescent COVID-19. In DNA, the CDR3 is TGTGCCAGCAGCTTAGAGGAGGGAACCACAGATACGCAGTATTTT. Protein: CASSLEEGTTDTQYF.